The subject of this entry is one T cell receptor beta chain. Different DNA sequences within this sample yield the same CDR3. This CDR3 spans 16 amino acids. J was trimmed by 4 bases and V by 0 bases; bases with no gene match: 9. CDR1 and CDR2 from the germline V gene are SGHRS and YFSETQ. This sample was included in a study of shared clonotypes between healthy human individuals. Sequencing used immunoSEQ multiplex PCR; TCRdb keeps in-frame clones, though not all of them. The table includes around 750,000 clones, roughly 70% detected once. Sequencing was done on a sample of memory CD4+ T cells sorted from blood. Stated subset: CD45RA-negative fraction. The clonotype originates from a woman aged 25 to 39 in good health. V usage is TRBV5-1 and J usage is TRBJ1-2, with 7 bases fitting TRBD1. DNA of the CDR3: TGCGCCAGCAGCTTGGGAGACAGGGATTCCCCCTATGGCTACACCTTC. It yields the protein CASSLGDRDSPYGYTF.